Below are 3 T cell receptor beta chains sequenced from a single sample in a study of cytomegalovirus exposure and HLA in healthy donors. The PCR ran on 60 Vbeta and 13 Jbeta primers. The table came from immunoSEQ multiplex PCR; TCRdb's copy has only in-frame clones and leaves some out. The table records roughly 110,000 clones, less than 80% of them present only once. The sequencing sample was made of PBMCs. The receptor set was obtained from a woman in her twenties or thirties in good health and CMV-seronegative.

This clone was counted between two and nine times. This sample also contains other DNA sequences that code for the same CDR3. The chain links TRBV5-1 to TRBJ1-1; D might be TRBD1 (6 bases). Germline V gene sequence: CDR1 SGHRS, CDR2 YFSETQ. The CDR3 is 14 amino acids. V was trimmed by 3 bases and J by 1 base, leaving 10 bases between them. CDR3 DNA sequence: TGCGCCAGCAGCTCCGGGGGGCAGAACACTGAAGCTTTCTTT. Translated, it gives CASSSGGQNTEAFF. The complete variable domain, with remaining parts taken from reference TRBV5-1 and TRBJ1-1, reads KAGVTQTPRYLIKTRGQQVTLSCSPISGHRSVSWYQQTPGQGLQFLFEYFSETQRNKGNFPGRFSGRQFSNSRSEMNVSTLELGDSALYLCASSSGGQNTEAFFGQGTRLTVV.

The rearrangement uses TRBV4-1 and TRBJ2-7, with 9 bases fitting TRBD1. Germline loops: CDR1 MGHRA, CDR2 YSYEKL. This CDR3 spans 16 amino acids. V was clipped by 2 bases and J by 6 bases; unmatched bases: 11. CDR3 nucleotide sequence: TGCGCCAGCAGCCAACCAAGGGACAGGGACTTTCGCGAGCAGTACTTC. It yields the protein CASSQPRDRDFREQYF.

This rearrangement joins TRBV18 to TRBJ1-5, with unresolved D. This CDR3 spans 12 amino acids. Germline assignment: CDR1 KGHSH and CDR2 LQKENI. V was shortened by 6 bases and J by 4 bases, with 7 bases between the two germline ends. The CDR3 DNA reads TGTGCCAGCTCGGAGGGTAATCAGCCCCAGCATTTT. It encodes CASSEGNQPQHF.